This TCR beta chain was documented in a study of PD-1 blockade in classical Hodgkin lymphoma. Study results and limitations: Complete responders' baseline diversity resembled that of newly diagnosed patients. A significant rise in TCR diversity by C4D1 was seen for CD4+ but not CD8+ cells.

J was trimmed by 6 bases and V by 1 base; bases with no gene match: 0. From germline, CDR1 is KGHSH and CDR2 LQKENI. This CDR3 is built from 12 residues. Following autologous stem cell transplantation, relapse occurred in every patient, and exposure to brentuximab vedotin varied. As to this clone: The antigen is unknown.

The data were produced by immunoSEQ multiplex PCR, yet TCRdb's version contains in-frame clones alone and is incomplete. In the table there are approximately 84,000 clones, around 90% of which are singletons. The clonotype was recovered from a human donor with classical Hodgkin lymphoma. The material was peripheral blood mononuclear cells (PBMCs), obtained at baseline. This chain uses TRBV18 with TRBJ2-7; 7 bases line up with TRBD1. The CDR3 region has the DNA TGTGCCAGCTCACCACGGACAGGCGAGCAGTACTTC. Protein sequence: CASSPRTGEQYF. The whole variable domain, filled in from reference TRBV18 and TRBJ2-7, reads NAGVMQNPRHLVRRRGQEARLRCSPMKGHSHVYWYRQLPEEGLKFMVYLQKENIIDESGMPKERFSAEFPKEGPSILRIQQVVRGDSAAYFCASSPRTGEQYFGPGTRLTVT.